This T cell receptor (beta chain) appears in the sequencing data of a study of blood T cell repertoires in COVID-19. Study summary: There were acute and convalescent COVID-19 samples, and they came from the United States, Italy and Spain.

Clones were read by immunoSEQ multiplex PCR, and TCRdb kept only the in-frame ones, dropping some. Among about 190,000 clones listed, 65% to 85% were seen once. Clinical histories supplied by participants themselves formed the basis of cohort assignment. During the 2 weeks before they entered the study, exposed participants had met someone with a PCR-confirmed or clinician-diagnosed COVID-19 case. CDR1 and CDR2 (germline): SEHNR, FQNEAQ (reference sequence). The V end was cut by 1 base, the J end by 5 bases, with 17 bases between. CDR3 length equals 16 residues. This chain links TRBV7-9 with TRBJ1-1, with D uncertain. Sequencing was carried out using PBMCs or T cells enriched from blood (not recorded which). This TCR was recovered from a woman between 25 and 40 years old who had been exposed to COVID-19. The chain's CDR3 is CASSLGAFAAGTEAFF. The CDR3 DNA is TGTGCCAGCAGCTTAGGTGCTTTCGCTGCGGGGACTGAAGCTTTCTTT.